This T cell receptor beta chain is drawn from a study of cytomegalovirus exposure and HLA in healthy donors. This CDR3 is 14 amino acids long. Trimming left V 4 bases short and J 2 bases short, with 11 bases between. CDR1 and CDR2 (germline): MGHRA, YSYEKL. Comments on this clone: Its antigen remains unknown.

The study, taken as a whole, reports: Presence/absence analyses supposed approximately even sequencing depth among donors. Previously analyzed data showed that most TCR beta V segments were productive at a frequency of about 90% or about 30%. A later analysis reported that several of the most significant clusters appeared to be linked to common viral pathogens, among them Epstein-Barr virus. Rarity marked most TCR sequences, yet some public TCRs occurred in many donors.

The PCR contained 60 Vbeta and 13 Jbeta primers. Some clones are missing from TCRdb's copy, which holds only in-frame ones; the method was immunoSEQ multiplex PCR. The sample contains 130,000 to 150,000 clones, about four fifths of which appear only once. Source material: PBMCs. The chain is built from TRBV4-1 and TRBJ1-1, with no clear D. The TCR comes from a man aged 35-49 years in good health and CMV-seronegative. The CDR3 DNA is TGCGCCAGCAGCCGGCTTTCGACAAACACTGAAGCTTTCTTT. Its translation is CASSRLSTNTEAFF.